This T cell receptor beta chain was identified during a study of T cell repertoires in cytomegalovirus infection. General study findings and limits: Identification of carriers of CMV plus the relevant HLA was performed using cumulative public TCR beta family frequency.

TCRdb independently ran MiXCR on the reads; one entry per CDR3 protein. The profile covers about 270,000 distinct CDR3 sequences, with roughly 21% appearing a single time and approximately 19% taken by the ten largest. This clonotype showed up just a few times. Its antigen is still unknown. J was trimmed by 4 bases and V by 5 bases; bases with no gene match: 6. Germline V lookup: CDR1 SGHAT, CDR2 FQNNGV. This CDR3 comprises 14 residues. This TCR was sampled from a human donor in good health (CMV status not recorded). Some clones in this sample may be carry-over from other donors' samples. Material: cultured PBMCs, obtained from culture after CMV antigen stimulation. The chain uses TRBV11-2 and TRBJ2-7; TRBD1 agrees at 9 bases. CDR3 coding DNA: TGTGCCAGCAGCCGTGTAGGACAGGGGTACGAGCAGTACGTC. Its protein product is CASSRVGQGYEQYV.